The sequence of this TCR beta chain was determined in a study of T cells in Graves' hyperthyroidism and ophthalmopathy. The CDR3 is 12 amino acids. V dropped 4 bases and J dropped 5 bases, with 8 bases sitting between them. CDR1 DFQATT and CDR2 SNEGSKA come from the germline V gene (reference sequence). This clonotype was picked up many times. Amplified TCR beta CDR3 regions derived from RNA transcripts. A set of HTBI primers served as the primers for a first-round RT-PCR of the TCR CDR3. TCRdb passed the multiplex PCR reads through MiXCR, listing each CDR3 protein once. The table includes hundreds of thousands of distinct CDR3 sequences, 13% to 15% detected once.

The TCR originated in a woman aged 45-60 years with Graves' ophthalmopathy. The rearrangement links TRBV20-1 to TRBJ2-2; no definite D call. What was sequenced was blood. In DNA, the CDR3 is TGCAGTGCTACTAGGTTTACCGGGGAGCTGTTTTTT. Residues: CSATRFTGELFF.